The 9 T cell receptor beta chains given below trace back to one sample, sequenced in a study of CD8+ T cells in alopecia areata. cDNA serving as the sequencing template came from extracted, reverse transcribed RNA. Measured with immunoSEQ multiplex PCR; TCRdb has only the in-frame clones, and not every one. The data hold roughly 150,000 clones, with about 51% observed a single time. Stated treatment: oral pan-JAK inhibitor, 5-10 mg twice daily. This material consisted of CD8+ T cells sorted from blood, taken at week 4, from a patient treated with tofacitinib. The receptor source for this set is a human donor with alopecia areata.

This clone was picked up one time. The V call is TRBV6-5, the J call TRBJ2-7; D is uncertain. Germline V lookup: CDR1 MNHEY, CDR2 SVGAGI. The V end was cut by 2 bases, the J end by 2 bases, with 10 bases between. The length of the CDR3 is 14 residues. The CDR3 protein is CASSYTGLPYEQYF. Written as DNA, the CDR3 is TGTGCCAGCAGTTACACGGGCCTCCCCTACGAGCAGTACTTC.

The rearrangement uses TRBV4-3 and TRBJ1-5; 7 nucleotides match TRBD1. The germline CDR1 and CDR2 sequences are LGHNA and YSLEER. CDR3 length equals 17 residues. J gave up 5 bases and V 0 bases, and 10 bases lay outside the gene matches. The CDR3, as DNA: TGCGCCAGCAGCCAAGAAGTCGAACAGGGGTTACATCAGCCCCAGCATTTT. This codes for CASSQEVEQGLHQPQHF.

This chain uses TRBV5-6 with TRBJ2-7; 7 bases line up with TRBD2. The CDR3 sequence is 16 residues long. CDR1 is SGHDT, CDR2 YYEEEE, per germline. V was pared by 3 bases and J by 4 bases, with 13 bases of the junction left unmatched. CDR3 loop: CASSSGPSGAEYEQYF. CDR3 in DNA: TGTGCCAGCAGCTCGGGGCCCAGCGGGGCAGAGTACGAGCAGTACTTC.

The chain recombines TRBV15 with TRBJ2-3; 9 bases align to TRBD1. CDR1 and CDR2 (germline): LNHNV, YYDKDF (reference sequence). V lost 5 bases, J lost 5 bases, and 8 bases stayed unmatched. The CDR3 runs 15 residues. The CDR3 nucleotides are TGTGCCACCAGCGGCGGACAGGGGCCTGGAGATACGCAGTATTTT. Translation gives CATSGGQGPGDTQYF.

V is TRBV11-1 and J is TRBJ2-7; TRBD2 agrees at 8 bases. CDR1 is SGHAT and CDR2 is FQDESV in the germline V gene (reference sequence). The CDR3 consists of 15 residues. V lost 5 bases and J lost 0; bases outside the gene matches: 6. CDR3 residues: CASSPLAGYSYEQYF. The CDR3 DNA reads TGTGCCAGCAGCCCATTAGCGGGGTACTCCTACGAGCAGTACTTC.

The genes are TRBV14 and TRBJ2-2; D gene uncertain. CDR1 SGHDN and CDR2 FVKESK come from the germline V gene. Trimming stripped 4 bases from V and 4 bases from J, with 7 bases between. This CDR3 is built from 13 residues. This chain's CDR3 is CASSLWRTGELFF. In DNA, the CDR3 is TGTGCCAGCAGCCTCTGGCGCACCGGGGAGCTGTTTTTT.

This clone showed up just a few times. CDR3 coding DNA: TGCAGCGTTGAAACCGATAACTACGAGCAGTACTTC. Encoded protein: CSVETDNYEQYF. The gene calls are TRBV29-1 and TRBJ2-7; D ambiguous. Germline V gene data show CDR1 as SQVTM and CDR2 as ANQGSEA. The CDR3 totals 12 residues. V was clipped by 2 bases and J by 3 bases, with 8 bases between them.

This clone was detected once. The chain couples TRBV20-1 to TRBJ2-1; D unresolved. V was cut by 0 bases and J by 12 bases, with 9 bases left in between. This CDR3 comprises 11 residues. Germline V CDR1 and CDR2: DFQATT, SNEGSKA (reference sequence). Here the CDR3 DNA reads TGCAGTGCTAGAGATTTGGGCGGGCAGTTCTTC. Residues: CSARDLGGQFF.

This clone was observed a few times. Additional DNA sequences in this sample encode the identical CDR3. The chain links TRBV25-1 to TRBJ2-2, with 7 bases lining up with TRBD1. The junction had 0 bases not matched to a gene; V was cut back by 1 base and J by 4 bases. CDR1 is MGHDK and CDR2 is SYGVNS in the germline V gene. The CDR3 is 14 residues long. CDR3 sequence (DNA): TGTGCCAGCAGTGAATCAGGGGGCACCGGGGAGCTGTTTTTT. This translates into CASSESGGTGELFF.